The following is a T cell receptor (beta chain) sequence with its context. Trimming stripped 1 base from V and 9 bases from J, with 7 bases between. Germline CDR1 LNHDA, CDR2 SQIVND (reference sequence). This CDR3 region has 12 residues. These data belong to a study of shared clonotypes between healthy human individuals. In the original analysis: Sequence data from immunoSEQ were junction-only and lacked quality scores; consequently, filtering differed. This table comes from immunoSEQ multiplex PCR, and its TCRdb copy is limited to in-frame clones, with some not included. V and J calls and clone size are copied from that table; D and trimming were computed from the DNA. Here the sample spans around 700,000 clones, roughly 73% being singletons.

Sequencing was done on a sample of memory CD4+ T cells sorted from blood. Subset here: CD45RA-negative fraction. V gene TRBV19 combines with J gene TRBJ1-5; D remains ambiguous. The sequence was obtained from a woman aged 25 to 39 in good health. CDR3 protein: CASSIGSRPQHF. The CDR3 DNA is TGTGCCAGTAGTATAGGGTCCCGGCCCCAGCATTTT.